The TCR beta chain described here comes from a study of T cell clones after liver transplantation. Profiling relied on immunoSEQ multiplex PCR, and the TCRdb table lists in-frame clones only, not all of them. There are 55,000 to 70,000 clones in the sample; over 90% occur only once, and 0.8% to 1% lies in the top ten. Germline-derived CDR1 and CDR2 are MNHEY and SVGAGI. The CDR3 runs 13 residues. Trimming removed 4 bases at V and 9 bases at J, with 15 bases between. The chain has TRBV6-5 and TRBJ2-5; TRBD2 is a possible D gene (5 bases). Sequenced here: CD4+ T cells from blood, sampled around 25 months after liver transplant. The receptor's source is a human patient who received a liver transplant. T cells may partly derive from the graft donor. The CDR3 is CASSSSAAGAQYF. The CDR3 DNA reads TGTGCCAGCAGTTCCTCGGCCGCCGGGGCCCAGTACTTC.